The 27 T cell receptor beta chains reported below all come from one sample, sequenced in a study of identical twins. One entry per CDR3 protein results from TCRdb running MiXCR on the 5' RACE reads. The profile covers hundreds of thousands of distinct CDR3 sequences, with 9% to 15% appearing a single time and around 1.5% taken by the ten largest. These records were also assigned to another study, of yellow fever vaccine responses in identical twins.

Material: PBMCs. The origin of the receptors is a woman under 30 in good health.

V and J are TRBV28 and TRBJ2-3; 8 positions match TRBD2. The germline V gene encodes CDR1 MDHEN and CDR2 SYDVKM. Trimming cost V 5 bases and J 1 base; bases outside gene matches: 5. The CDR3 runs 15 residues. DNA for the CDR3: TGTGCCAGCAGTCCAGCGGGAGTAGGCACAGATACGCAGTATTTT. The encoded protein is CASSPAGVGTDTQYF.

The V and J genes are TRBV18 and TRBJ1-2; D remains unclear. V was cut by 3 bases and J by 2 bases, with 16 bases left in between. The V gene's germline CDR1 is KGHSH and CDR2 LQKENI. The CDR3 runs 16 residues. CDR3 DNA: TGTGCCAGCTCACCTATTCGAGATAGGGCGAACTATGGCTACACCTTC. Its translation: CASSPIRDRANYGYTF. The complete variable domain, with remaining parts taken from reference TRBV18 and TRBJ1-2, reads NAGVMQNPRHLVRRRGQEARLRCSPMKGHSHVYWYRQLPEEGLKFMVYLQKENIIDESGMPKERFSAEFPKEGPSILRIQQVVRGDSAAYFCASSPIRDRANYGYTFGSGTRLTVV.

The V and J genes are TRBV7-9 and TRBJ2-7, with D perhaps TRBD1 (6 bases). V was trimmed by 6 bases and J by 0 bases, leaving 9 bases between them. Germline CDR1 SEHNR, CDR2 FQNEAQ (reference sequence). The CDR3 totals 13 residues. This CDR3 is CASRGADSYEQYV. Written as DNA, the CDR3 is TGTGCCAGCAGGGGGGCCGACTCCTACGAGCAGTACGTC.

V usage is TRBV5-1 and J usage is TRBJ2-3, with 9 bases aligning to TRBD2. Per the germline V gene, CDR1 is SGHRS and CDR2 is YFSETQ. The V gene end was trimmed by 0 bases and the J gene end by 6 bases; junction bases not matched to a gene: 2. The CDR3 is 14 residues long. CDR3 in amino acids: CASSLGSGSDTQYF. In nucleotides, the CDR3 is TGCGCCAGCAGCTTGGGTAGCGGGAGTGATACGCAGTATTTT.

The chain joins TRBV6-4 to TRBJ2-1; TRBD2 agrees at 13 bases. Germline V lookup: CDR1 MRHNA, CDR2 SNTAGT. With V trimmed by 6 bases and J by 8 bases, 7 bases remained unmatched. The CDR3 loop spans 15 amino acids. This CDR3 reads CASRGLAGESYEQFF. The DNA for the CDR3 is TGTGCCAGCAGAGGACTAGCGGGAGAGTCCTATGAGCAGTTCTTC.

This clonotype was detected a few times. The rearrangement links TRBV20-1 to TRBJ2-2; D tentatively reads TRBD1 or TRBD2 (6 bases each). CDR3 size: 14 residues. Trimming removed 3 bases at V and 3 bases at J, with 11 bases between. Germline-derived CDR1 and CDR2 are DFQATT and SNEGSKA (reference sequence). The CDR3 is CSARVGGDTGELFF. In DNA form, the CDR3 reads TGCAGTGCTAGGGTCGGGGGCGACACCGGGGAGCTGTTTTTT.

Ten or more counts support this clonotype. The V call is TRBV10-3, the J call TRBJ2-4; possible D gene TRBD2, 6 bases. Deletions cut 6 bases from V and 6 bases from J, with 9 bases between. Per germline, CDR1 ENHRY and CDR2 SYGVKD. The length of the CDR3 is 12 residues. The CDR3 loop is CAISPAGNIQYF. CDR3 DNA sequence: TGTGCCATCAGCCCAGCGGGAAACATTCAGTACTTC.

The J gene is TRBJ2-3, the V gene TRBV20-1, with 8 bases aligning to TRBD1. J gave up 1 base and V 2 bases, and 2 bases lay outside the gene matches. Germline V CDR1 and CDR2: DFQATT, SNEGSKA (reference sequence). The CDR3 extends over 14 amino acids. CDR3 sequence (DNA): TGCAGTGCTAGACGGACAGGGCGCACAGATACGCAGTATTTT. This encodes CSARRTGRTDTQYF.

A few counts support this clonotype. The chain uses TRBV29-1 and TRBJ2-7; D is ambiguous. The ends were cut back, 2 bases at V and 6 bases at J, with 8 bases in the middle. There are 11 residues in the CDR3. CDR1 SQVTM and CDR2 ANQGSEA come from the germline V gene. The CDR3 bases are TGCAGCGTTGAACTCGCCGGCGAGCAGTACTTC. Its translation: CSVELAGEQYF.

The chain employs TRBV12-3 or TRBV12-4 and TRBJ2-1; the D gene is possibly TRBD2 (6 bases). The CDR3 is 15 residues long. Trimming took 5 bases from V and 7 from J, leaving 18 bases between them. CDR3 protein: CASSTPLGGRNEQFF. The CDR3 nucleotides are TGTGCCAGCAGTACGCCACTCGGAGGGAGGAATGAGCAGTTCTTC.

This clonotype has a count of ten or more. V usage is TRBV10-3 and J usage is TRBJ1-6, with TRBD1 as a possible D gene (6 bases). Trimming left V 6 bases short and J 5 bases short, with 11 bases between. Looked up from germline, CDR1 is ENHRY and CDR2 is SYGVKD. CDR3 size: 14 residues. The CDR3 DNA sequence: TGTGCCATCAGGACGGGACAAGATAATTCACCCCTCCACTTT. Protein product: CAIRTGQDNSPLHF.

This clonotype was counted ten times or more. The CDR3 is CASSLSPSGSTDTQYF. The CDR3 DNA reads as TGTGCCAGCAGCTTGTCCCCTAGCGGGAGTACAGATACGCAGTATTTT. The chain is built from TRBV7-9 and TRBJ2-3; 10 nucleotides line up with TRBD2. The CDR3 covers 16 residues. V lost 3 bases, J lost 3 bases, and 6 bases stayed unmatched. CDR1 and CDR2 (germline): SEHNR, FQNEAQ (reference sequence).

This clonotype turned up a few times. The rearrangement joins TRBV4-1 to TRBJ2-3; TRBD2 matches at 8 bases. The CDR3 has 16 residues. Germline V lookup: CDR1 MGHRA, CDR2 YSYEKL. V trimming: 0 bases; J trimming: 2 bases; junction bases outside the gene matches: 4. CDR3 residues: CASSQEGLGITDTQYF. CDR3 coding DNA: TGCGCCAGCAGCCAAGAGGGACTAGGAATCACAGATACGCAGTATTTT.

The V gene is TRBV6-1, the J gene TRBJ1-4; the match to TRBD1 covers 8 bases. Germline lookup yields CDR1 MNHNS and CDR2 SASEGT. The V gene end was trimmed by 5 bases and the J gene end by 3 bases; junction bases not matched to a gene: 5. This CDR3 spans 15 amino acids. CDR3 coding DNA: TGTGCCAGCAGTCAATACAGGGGGTCTAATGAAAAACTGTTTTTT. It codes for CASSQYRGSNEKLFF.

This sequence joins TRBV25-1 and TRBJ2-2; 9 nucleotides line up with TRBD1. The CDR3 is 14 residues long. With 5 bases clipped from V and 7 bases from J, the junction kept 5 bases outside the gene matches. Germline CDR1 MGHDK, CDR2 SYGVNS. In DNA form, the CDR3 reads TGTGCCAGCAGTATCGGACAGGGGCACGGGGAGCTGTTTTTT. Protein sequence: CASSIGQGHGELFF.

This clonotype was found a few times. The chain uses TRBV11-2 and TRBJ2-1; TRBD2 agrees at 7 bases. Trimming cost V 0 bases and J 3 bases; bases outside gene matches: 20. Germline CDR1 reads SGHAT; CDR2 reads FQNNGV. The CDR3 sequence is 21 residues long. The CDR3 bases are TGTGCCAGCAGCTTAGAGTTAGGCGGGAGTTCTTACCCGGGCCTCTACAATGAGCAGTTCTTC. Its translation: CASSLELGGSSYPGLYNEQFF. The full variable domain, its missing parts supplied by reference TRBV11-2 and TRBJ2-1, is EAGVAQSPRYKIIEKRQSVAFWCNPISGHATLYWYQQILGQGPKLLIQFQNNGVVDDSQLPKDRFSAERLKGVDSTLKIQPAKLEDSAVYLCASSLELGGSSYPGLYNEQFFGPGTRLTVL.

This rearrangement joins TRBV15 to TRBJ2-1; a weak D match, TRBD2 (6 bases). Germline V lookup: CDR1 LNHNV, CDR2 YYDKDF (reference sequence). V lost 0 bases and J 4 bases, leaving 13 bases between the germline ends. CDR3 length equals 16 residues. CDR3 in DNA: TGTGCCACCAGCAGAGAAAGGCCGGGGGAGTACAATGAGCAGTTCTTC. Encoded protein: CATSRERPGEYNEQFF.

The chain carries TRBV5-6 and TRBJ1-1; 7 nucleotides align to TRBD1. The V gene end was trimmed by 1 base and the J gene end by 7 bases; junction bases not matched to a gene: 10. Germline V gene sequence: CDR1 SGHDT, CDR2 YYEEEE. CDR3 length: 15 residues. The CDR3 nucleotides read TGTGCCAGCAGCTTGTTCCAGGGGGTGGCCAGTGAAGCTTTCTTT. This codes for CASSLFQGVASEAFF.

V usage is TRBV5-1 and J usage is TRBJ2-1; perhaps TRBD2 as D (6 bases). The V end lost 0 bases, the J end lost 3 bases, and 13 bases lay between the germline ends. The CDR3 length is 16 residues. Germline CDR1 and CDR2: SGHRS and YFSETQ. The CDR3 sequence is CASSLAGDWSYNEQFF. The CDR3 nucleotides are TGCGCCAGCAGCTTGGCTGGGGACTGGAGCTACAATGAGCAGTTCTTC.

CDR3: CATSDLTTVENHGYTF. CDR3 nucleotide sequence: TGTGCCACCAGTGATTTAACGACTGTGGAAAACCATGGCTACACCTTC. The chain has TRBV24-1 and TRBJ1-2; D not resolved. The ends were cut back, 1 base at V and 6 bases at J, with 17 bases in the middle. The CDR3 has 16 residues. Germline lookup yields CDR1 KGHDR and CDR2 SFDVKD.

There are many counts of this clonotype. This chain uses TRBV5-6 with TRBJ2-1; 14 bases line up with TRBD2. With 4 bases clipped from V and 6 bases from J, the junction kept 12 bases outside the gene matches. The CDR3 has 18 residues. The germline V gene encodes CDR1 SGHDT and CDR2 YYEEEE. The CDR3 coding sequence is TGTGCCAGCAGCAGGGAACGACTAGCGGGAGGGCCGGGCAATGAGCAGTTCTTC. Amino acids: CASSRERLAGGPGNEQFF.

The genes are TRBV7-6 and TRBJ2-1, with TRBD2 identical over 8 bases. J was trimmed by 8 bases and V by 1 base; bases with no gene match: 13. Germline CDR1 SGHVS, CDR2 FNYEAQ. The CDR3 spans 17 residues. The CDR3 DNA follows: TGTGCCAGCAGCTTAGGGATAAATAGCGGGGTGAAGGATGAGCAGTTCTTC. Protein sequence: CASSLGINSGVKDEQFF.

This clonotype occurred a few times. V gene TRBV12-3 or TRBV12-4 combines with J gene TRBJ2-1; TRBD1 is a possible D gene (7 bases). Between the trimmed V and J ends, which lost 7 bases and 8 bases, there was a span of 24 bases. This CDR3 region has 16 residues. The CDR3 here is CASTHQGGGMGDEQFF. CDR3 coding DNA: TGTGCCAGCACTCACCAGGGGGGCGGGATGGGGGATGAGCAGTTCTTC.

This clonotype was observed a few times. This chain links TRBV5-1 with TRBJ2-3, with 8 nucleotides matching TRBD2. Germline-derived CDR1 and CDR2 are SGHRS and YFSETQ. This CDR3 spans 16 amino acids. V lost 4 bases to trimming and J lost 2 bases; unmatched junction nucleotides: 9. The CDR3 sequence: CASSPRAGALTDTQYF. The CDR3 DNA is TGCGCCAGCAGCCCGCGAGCGGGGGCCCTCACAGATACGCAGTATTTT.

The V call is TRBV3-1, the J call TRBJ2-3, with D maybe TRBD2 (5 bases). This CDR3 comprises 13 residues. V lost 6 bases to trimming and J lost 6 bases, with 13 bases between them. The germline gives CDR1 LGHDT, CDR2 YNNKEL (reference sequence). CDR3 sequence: CASRLEGSDTQYF. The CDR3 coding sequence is TGTGCCAGCAGACTAGAAGGGTCGGATACGCAGTATTTT.

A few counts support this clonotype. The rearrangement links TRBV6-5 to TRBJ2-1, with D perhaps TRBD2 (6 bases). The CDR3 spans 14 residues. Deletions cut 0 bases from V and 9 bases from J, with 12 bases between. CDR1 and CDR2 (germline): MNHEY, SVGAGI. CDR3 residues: CASSYSGGVIEQFF. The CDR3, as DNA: TGTGCCAGCAGTTACTCGGGGGGAGTCATTGAGCAGTTCTTC.

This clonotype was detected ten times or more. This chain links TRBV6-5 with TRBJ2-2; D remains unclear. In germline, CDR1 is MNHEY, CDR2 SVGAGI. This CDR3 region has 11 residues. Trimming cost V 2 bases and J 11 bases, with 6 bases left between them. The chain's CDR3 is CASSYNGELFF. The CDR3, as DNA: TGTGCCAGCAGTTACAACGGAGAGCTGTTTTTT.